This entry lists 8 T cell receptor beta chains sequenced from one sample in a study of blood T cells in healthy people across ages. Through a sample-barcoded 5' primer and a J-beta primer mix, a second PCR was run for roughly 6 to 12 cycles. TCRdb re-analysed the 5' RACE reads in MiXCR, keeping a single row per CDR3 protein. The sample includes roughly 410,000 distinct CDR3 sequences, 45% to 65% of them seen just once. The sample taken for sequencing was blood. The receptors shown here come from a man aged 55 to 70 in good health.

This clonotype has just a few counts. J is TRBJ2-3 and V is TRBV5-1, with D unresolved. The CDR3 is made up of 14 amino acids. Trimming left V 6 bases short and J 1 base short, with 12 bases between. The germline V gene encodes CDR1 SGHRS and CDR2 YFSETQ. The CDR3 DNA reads TGCGCCAGCAATTCGGTGCCCGGCACAGATACGCAGTATTTT. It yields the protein CASNSVPGTDTQYF.

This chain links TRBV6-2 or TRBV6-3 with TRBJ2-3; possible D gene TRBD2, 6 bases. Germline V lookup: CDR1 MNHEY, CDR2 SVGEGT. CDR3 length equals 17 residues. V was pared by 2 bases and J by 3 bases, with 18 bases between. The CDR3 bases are TGTGCCAGCAGTTACAACCCCTCGACTAGATCTACAGATACGCAGTATTTT. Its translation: CASSYNPSTRSTDTQYF.

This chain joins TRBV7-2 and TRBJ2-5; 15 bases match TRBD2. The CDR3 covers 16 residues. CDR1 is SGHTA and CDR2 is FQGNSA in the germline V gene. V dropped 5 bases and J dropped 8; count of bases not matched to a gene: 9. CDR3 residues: CASSPGLAGGSITQYF. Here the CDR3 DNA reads TGTGCCAGCAGCCCGGGACTAGCGGGAGGATCAATCACCCAGTACTTC.

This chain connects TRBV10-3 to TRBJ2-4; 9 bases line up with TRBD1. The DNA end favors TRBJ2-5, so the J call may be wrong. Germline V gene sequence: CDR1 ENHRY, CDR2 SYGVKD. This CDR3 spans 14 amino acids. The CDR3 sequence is CAIKPGQGQETQYF. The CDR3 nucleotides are TGTGCCATCAAGCCGGGACAGGGACAAGAGACCCAGTACTTC.

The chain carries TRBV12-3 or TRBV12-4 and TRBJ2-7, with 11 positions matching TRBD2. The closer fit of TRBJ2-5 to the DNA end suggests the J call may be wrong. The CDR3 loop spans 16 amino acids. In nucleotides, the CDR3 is TGTGCCAGCACCGTAAGAACTAGCGGGGGTTTAGGGACCCAGTACTTC. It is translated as CASTVRTSGGLGTQYF.

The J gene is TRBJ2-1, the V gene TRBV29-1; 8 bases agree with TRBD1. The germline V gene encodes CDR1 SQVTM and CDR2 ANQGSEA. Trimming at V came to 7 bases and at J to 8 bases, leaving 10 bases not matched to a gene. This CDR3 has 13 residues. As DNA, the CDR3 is TGCAGCGCGGGATCAGGGGGCGGATATGAGCAGTTCTTC. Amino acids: CSAGSGGGYEQFF.

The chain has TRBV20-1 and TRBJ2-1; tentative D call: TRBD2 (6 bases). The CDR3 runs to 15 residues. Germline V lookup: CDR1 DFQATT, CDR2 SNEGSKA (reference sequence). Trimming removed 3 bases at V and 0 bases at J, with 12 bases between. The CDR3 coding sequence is TGCAGTGCTAGTAAGCGGGCGAGCTCCTACAATGAGCAGTTCTTC. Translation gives CSASKRASSYNEQFF.

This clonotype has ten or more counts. The CDR3 sequence: CASSQGIAGSSTDTQYF. The CDR3 DNA reads as TGTGCCAGCAGCCAAGGGATAGCGGGGAGTAGCACAGATACGCAGTATTTT. V is TRBV4-2 and J is TRBJ2-3; 8 bases are a match to TRBD2. Germline CDR1 LGHNA, CDR2 YNFKEQ. The trim removed 1 base at V and 0 bases at J, leaving 6 bases unmatched. The CDR3 spans 17 residues.